Listed below are T cell receptor beta chains from one sample, sequenced in a study of control samples from healthy donors and cancer patients. Measured with immunoSEQ multiplex PCR; TCRdb has only the in-frame clones, and not every one. The sample includes some 79,000 clones, approximately 89% of them seen just once. Sequenced material: blood. The receptors come from a man aged 50 or older in good health. Each CDR3 is given with its conserved first and last residue. Each record gives: J gene, D gene, CDR3 length, clone size, V gene, CDR3 protein, CDR3 DNA. A D gene is named only where the DNA matches it firmly. The size entry is marked missing in some rows and otherwise reads once, few, many or a size class.

J gene: TRBJ2-3
D gene: TRBD1
CDR3 length: 14
clone size: .
V gene: TRBV7-2
CDR3 protein: CASRDRVSTDTQYF
CDR3 DNA: TGTGCCAGCAGAGACAGGGTTAGCACAGATACGCAGTATTTT

J gene: TRBJ1-2
D gene: TRBD1
CDR3 length: 13
clone size: .
V gene: TRBV5-1
CDR3 protein: CASSGTGAYGYTF
CDR3 DNA: TGCGCCAGCAGCGGGACAGGGGCATATGGCTACACCTTC

J gene: TRBJ1-6
D gene: .
CDR3 length: 15
clone size: .
V gene: TRBV11-2
CDR3 protein: CASSLWTETDSPLHF
CDR3 DNA: TGTGCCAGCAGCCTTTGGACAGAGACGGATTCACCCCTCCACTTT

J gene: TRBJ1-5
D gene: TRBD1
CDR3 length: 16
clone size: .
V gene: TRBV7-9
CDR3 protein: CASSPPGDRSNQPQHF
CDR3 DNA: TGTGCCAGCAGCCCCCCCGGGGACAGAAGCAATCAGCCCCAGCATTTT

J gene: TRBJ2-1
D gene: .
CDR3 length: 13
clone size: .
V gene: TRBV10-1
CDR3 protein: CASSERQGGEQFF
CDR3 DNA: TGCGCCAGCAGTGAACGACAGGGAGGTGAGCAGTTCTTC

J gene: TRBJ2-5
D gene: TRBD1
CDR3 length: 14
clone size: .
V gene: TRBV5-4
CDR3 protein: CASSLKGAKETQYF
CDR3 DNA: TGTGCCAGCAGCTTGAAGGGGGCTAAGGAGACCCAGTACTTC

J gene: TRBJ1-5
D gene: .
CDR3 length: 15
clone size: .
V gene: TRBV6-2/TRBV6-3
CDR3 protein: CASSKWTVGGQPQHF
CDR3 DNA: TGTGCCAGCAGCAAATGGACAGTGGGGGGGCAGCCCCAGCATTTT

J gene: TRBJ1-2
D gene: .
CDR3 length: 14
clone size: .
V gene: TRBV7-2
CDR3 protein: CASSLAGRSYGYTF
CDR3 DNA: TGTGCCAGCAGCTTAGCAGGGCGGTCCTATGGCTACACCTTC

J gene: TRBJ1-1
D gene: .
CDR3 length: 14
clone size: .
V gene: TRBV11-2
CDR3 protein: CASSYGTPNTEAFF
CDR3 DNA: TGTGCCAGCAGCTACGGGACACCGAACACTGAAGCTTTCTTT

J gene: TRBJ2-5
D gene: .
CDR3 length: 11
clone size: .
V gene: TRBV12-3/TRBV12-4
CDR3 protein: CASSLRETQYF
CDR3 DNA: TGTGCCAGCAGTTTACGGGAGACCCAGTACTTC

J gene: TRBJ1-3
D gene: TRBD1
CDR3 length: 15
clone size: .
V gene: TRBV6-5
CDR3 protein: CASSSDRVSGNTIYF
CDR3 DNA: TGTGCCAGCAGTTCGGACAGGGTTTCTGGAAACACCATATATTTT

J gene: TRBJ1-3
D gene: .
CDR3 length: 13
clone size: .
V gene: TRBV5-6
CDR3 protein: CASSRPAGGTIYF
CDR3 DNA: TGTGCCAGCAGCCGTCCGGCCGGAGGCACCATATATTTT

J gene: TRBJ1-2
D gene: .
CDR3 length: 13
clone size: once
V gene: TRBV6-2/TRBV6-3
CDR3 protein: CASSPGREDGYTF
CDR3 DNA: TGTGCCAGCAGTCCAGGGAGGGAAGATGGCTACACCTTC

J gene: TRBJ1-3
D gene: .
CDR3 length: 13
clone size: .
V gene: TRBV23-1
CDR3 protein: CASSLDRGNTIYF
CDR3 DNA: TGCGCCAGCAGTTTAGACAGAGGAAACACCATATATTTT

J gene: TRBJ1-5
D gene: .
CDR3 length: 12
clone size: .
V gene: TRBV19
CDR3 protein: CATLGVNQPQHF
CDR3 DNA: TGTGCCACCCTAGGGGTTAATCAGCCCCAGCATTTT